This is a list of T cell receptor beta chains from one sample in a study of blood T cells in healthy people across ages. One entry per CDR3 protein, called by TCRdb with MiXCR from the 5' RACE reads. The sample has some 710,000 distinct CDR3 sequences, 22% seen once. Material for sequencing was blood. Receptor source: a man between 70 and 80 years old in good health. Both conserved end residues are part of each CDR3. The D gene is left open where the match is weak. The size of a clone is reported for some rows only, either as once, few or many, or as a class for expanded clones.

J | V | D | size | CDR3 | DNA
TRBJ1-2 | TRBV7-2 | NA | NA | CASSLEGRVGGYTF | TGTGCCAGCAGCTTAGAGGGCAGGGTCGGGGGCTACACCTTC
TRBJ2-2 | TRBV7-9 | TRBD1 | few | CATGVQGLNTGELFF | TGTGCCACTGGGGTACAGGGGTTGAACACCGGGGAGCTGTTTTTT
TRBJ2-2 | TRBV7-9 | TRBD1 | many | CASRHRPGQGANTGELFF | TGTGCCAGCAGACACCGACCCGGACAGGGCGCGAACACCGGGGAGCTGTTTTTT
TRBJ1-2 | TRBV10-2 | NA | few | CASSEKGAGYGYTF | TGCGCCAGCAGTGAGAAAGGGGCTGGCTATGGCTACACCTTC
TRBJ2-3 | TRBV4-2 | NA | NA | CASSQAVENGVTDTQYF | TGTGCCAGCAGCCAAGCGGTCGAGAACGGGGTAACAGATACGCAGTATTTT
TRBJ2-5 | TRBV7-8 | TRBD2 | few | CASGGTSQETQYF | TGTGCCAGCGGAGGGACTAGTCAGGAGACCCAGTACTTC
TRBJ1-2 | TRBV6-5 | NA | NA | CASSYSIVDFNYGYTF | TGTGCCAGCAGTTACTCGATCGTGGACTTTAACTATGGCTACACCTTC
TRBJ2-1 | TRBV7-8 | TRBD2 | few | CASSWREGDGNEQFF | TGTGCCAGCAGCTGGCGGGAGGGCGATGGCAATGAGCAGTTCTTC
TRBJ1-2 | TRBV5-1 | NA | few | CASSLPLEGYPTF | TGCGCCAGCAGCTTGCCCCTTGAGGGTTATCCCACCTTC
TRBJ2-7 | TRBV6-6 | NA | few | CASRRPPEQYF | TGTGCCAGCAGACGGCCACCCGAGCAGTACTTC
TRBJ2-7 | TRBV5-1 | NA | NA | CASSGGPAYEQYF | TGCGCCAGCAGTGGCGGACCCGCCTACGAGCAGTACTTC
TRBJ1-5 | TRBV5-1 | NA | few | CASAAQVGGQPQHF | TGCGCCAGCGCCGCACAGGTGGGAGGACAGCCCCAGCATTTT
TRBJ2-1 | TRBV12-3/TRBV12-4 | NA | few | CASSLRQNDEQFF | TGTGCCAGCAGTTTAAGGCAAAACGATGAGCAGTTCTTC
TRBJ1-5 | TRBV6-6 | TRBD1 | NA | CASSRQGEGQPQHF | TGTGCCAGCAGCCGACAGGGGGAGGGTCAGCCCCAGCATTTT
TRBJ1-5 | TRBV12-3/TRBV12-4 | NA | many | CASSFFSGGNQPQHF | TGTGCCAGCAGTTTTTTTTCGGGAGGCAATCAGCCCCAGCATTTT
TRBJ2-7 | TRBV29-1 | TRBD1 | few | CSVAGTGGYEQYF | TGCAGCGTCGCCGGGACAGGAGGCTACGAGCAGTACTTC
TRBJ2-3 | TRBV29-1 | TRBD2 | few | CSVVSGLGVDTQYF | TGCAGCGTTGTCTCGGGACTAGGAGTAGATACGCAGTATTTT
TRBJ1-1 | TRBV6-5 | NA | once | CASTTTGNTEAFF | TGTGCCAGCACTACCACAGGGAACACTGAAGCTTTCTTT
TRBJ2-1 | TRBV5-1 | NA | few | CASSLKMVAPTNEQFF | TGCGCCAGCAGCTTGAAGATGGTGGCACCCACAAATGAGCAGTTCTTC
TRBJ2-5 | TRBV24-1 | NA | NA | CATSDSPGTQQETQYF | TGTGCCACCAGTGACTCTCCCGGGACACAACAAGAGACCCAGTACTTC
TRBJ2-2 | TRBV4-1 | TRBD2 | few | CASSQVSSGPNTGELFF | TGCGCCAGCAGCCAAGTGTCTAGCGGACCGAACACCGGGGAGCTGTTTTTT
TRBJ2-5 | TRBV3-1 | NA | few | CASSQGYWGKETQYF | TGTGCCAGCAGCCAAGGATATTGGGGCAAGGAGACCCAGTACTTC
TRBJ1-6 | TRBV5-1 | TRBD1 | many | CASDRANSPLHF | TGCGCCAGCGACAGGGCGAATTCACCCCTCCACTTT
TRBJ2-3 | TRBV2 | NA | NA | CASSEALRGNTQYF | TGTGCCAGCAGTGAAGCGCTCAGGGGAAATACGCAGTATTTT
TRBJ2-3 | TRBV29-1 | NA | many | CSATATATDTQYF | TGCAGCGCGACTGCAACAGCCACAGATACGCAGTATTTT
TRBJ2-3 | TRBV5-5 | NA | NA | CASTPISTDTQYF | TGTGCCAGCACCCCAATCAGCACAGATACGCAGTATTTT
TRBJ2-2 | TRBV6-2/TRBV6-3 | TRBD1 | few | CASSGTGSPSGELFF | TGTGCCAGCAGTGGGACAGGGTCCCCGAGCGGGGAGCTGTTTTTT
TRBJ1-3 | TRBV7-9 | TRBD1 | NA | CASSSQGRTGTGSFGNTIYF | TGTGCCAGCAGCTCCCAAGGGCGGACGGGGACAGGATCCTTTGGAAACACCATATATTTT
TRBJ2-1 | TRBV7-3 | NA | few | CASSLSRASSYNEQFF | TGTGCCAGCAGCTTATCGCGGGCCTCCTCCTACAATGAGCAGTTCTTC
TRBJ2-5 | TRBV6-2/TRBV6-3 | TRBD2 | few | CASSPPGGGRETQYF | TGTGCCAGCAGTCCGCCGGGAGGCGGGAGAGAGACCCAGTACTTC
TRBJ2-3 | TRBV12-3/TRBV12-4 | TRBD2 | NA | CASSNYSGGDTQYF | TGTGCCAGCAGCAACTACTCGGGGGGGGATACGCAGTATTTT
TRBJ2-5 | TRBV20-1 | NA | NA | CSASLVSGQETQYF | TGCAGTGCTAGTCTGGTGAGCGGCCAAGAGACCCAGTACTTC
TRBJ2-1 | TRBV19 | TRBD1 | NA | CASRGQGSNEQFF | TGTGCCAGTAGGGGACAGGGTTCCAATGAGCAGTTCTTC
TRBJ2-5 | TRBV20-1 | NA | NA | CSARELRETQYF | TGCAGTGCTAGAGAGTTACGGGAGACCCAGTACTTC
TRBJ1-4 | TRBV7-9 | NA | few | CASSLGWAATNEKLFF | TGTGCCAGCAGCTTAGGATGGGCAGCTACTAATGAAAAACTGTTTTTT
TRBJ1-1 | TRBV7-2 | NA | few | CASSSGWDTEAFF | TGTGCCAGCAGCTCAGGGTGGGACACTGAAGCTTTCTTT
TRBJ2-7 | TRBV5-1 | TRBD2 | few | CASSLAGLAGPYEQYF | TGCGCCAGCAGCTTGGCCGGCCTAGCGGGTCCCTACGAGCAGTACTTC
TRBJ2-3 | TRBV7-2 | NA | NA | CASSLGGRVLGAKSTDTQYF | TGTGCCAGCAGCCTAGGTGGGCGGGTCCTGGGAGCCAAAAGCACAGATACGCAGTATTTT
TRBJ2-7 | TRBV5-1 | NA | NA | CASSPGQTYSEQYF | TGCGCCAGCAGCCCCGGACAGACCTACAGCGAGCAATACTTC
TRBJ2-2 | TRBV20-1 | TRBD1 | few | CSASGQANTGELFF | TGCAGTGCCTCGGGACAGGCGAACACCGGGGAGCTGTTTTTT
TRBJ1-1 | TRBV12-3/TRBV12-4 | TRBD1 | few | CASSTLHWTGVVRLNTEAFF | TGTGCCAGCAGTACCCTCCACTGGACAGGGGTGGTTCGGTTGAACACTGAAGCTTTCTTT
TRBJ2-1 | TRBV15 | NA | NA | CATSRDLEQFF | TGTGCCACCAGCAGAGATCTTGAGCAGTTCTTC
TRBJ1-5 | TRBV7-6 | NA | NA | CASSLDWGSNQPQHF | TGTGCCAGCAGCTTAGACTGGGGCAGCAATCAGCCCCAGCATTTT
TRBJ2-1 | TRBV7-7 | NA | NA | CASSLGPDPNNEQFF | TGTGCCAGCAGCTTAGGGCCGGACCCTAACAATGAGCAGTTCTTC
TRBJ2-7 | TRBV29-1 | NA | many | CSVYGQSYEQYF | TGCAGCGTTTATGGACAGTCCTACGAGCAGTACTTC
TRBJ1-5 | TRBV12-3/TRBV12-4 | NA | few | CASSLPGGSNQPQHF | TGTGCCAGCAGCCTACCGGGTGGAAGCAATCAGCCCCAGCATTTT
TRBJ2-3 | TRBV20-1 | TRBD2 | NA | CSAGRLGGQADTQYF | TGCAGTGCCGGTCGTTTGGGAGGGCAGGCAGATACGCAGTATTTT
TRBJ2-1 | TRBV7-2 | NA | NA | CASSRLDSYNEQFF | TGTGCCAGCAGCCGCCTAGACTCCTACAATGAGCAGTTCTTC
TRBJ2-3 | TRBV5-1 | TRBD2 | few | CASSYNPAGGDTQYF | TGCGCCAGCAGCTACAACCCAGCGGGGGGCGATACGCAGTATTTT
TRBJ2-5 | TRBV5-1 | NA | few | CASSFRAASQETQYF | TGCGCCAGCAGCTTCAGGGCGGCATCCCAAGAGACCCAGTACTTC
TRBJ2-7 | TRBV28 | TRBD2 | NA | CATVLTSGRDHLNYEQYF | TGTGCCACCGTCCTTACTAGCGGGAGAGATCATTTGAACTACGAGCAGTACTTC